These 2 T cell receptor beta chains were sequenced from one sample in a study of cytomegalovirus exposure and HLA in healthy donors. The PCR contained 60 Vbeta and 13 Jbeta primers. Method: immunoSEQ multiplex PCR; TCRdb's copy keeps in-frame clones and lacks some. This table holds 180,000 or so clones, 70% to 75% found once. The sequenced sample was PBMCs. The receptor source for this set is a male donor in good health and CMV-seronegative.

In this sample, this clone turned up once. The V and J genes are TRBV9 and TRBJ2-1, with 10 positions matching TRBD1. CDR1 and CDR2 (germline): SGDLS, YYNGEE. The CDR3 spans 15 residues. With V trimmed by 3 bases and J by 1 base, 1 base remained unmatched. The CDR3 spells CASSGQGASYNEQFF. The CDR3, as DNA: TGTGCCAGCAGCGGACAGGGGGCTTCCTACAATGAGCAGTTCTTC.

The chain links TRBV9 to TRBJ1-2, with 7 bases lining up with TRBD1. V shed 3 bases and J 7 bases; nucleotides not matched to a gene: 12. CDR3 length: 15 residues. Germline V CDR1 and CDR2: SGDLS, YYNGEE. This CDR3 reads CASSGQGKSVGGYTF. CDR3 nucleotide sequence: TGTGCCAGCAGCGGACAGGGTAAGAGTGTTGGTGGCTACACCTTC. Supplemented by reference TRBV9 and TRBJ1-2, the full variable domain reads DSGVTQTPKHLITATGQRVTLRCSPRSGDLSVYWYQQSLDQGLQFLIQYYNGEERAKGNILERFSAQQFPDLHSELNLSSLELGDSALYFCASSGQGKSVGGYTFGSGTRLTVV.